These 4 T cell receptor beta chains originate from one sample sequenced in a study of beta chain features in type 1 diabetes. These receptors have no known antigen. The study's findings and limits: Shortening that was moderate but significant affected the TCRB CDR3s of Type 1 diabetes patients in all four CD4+ subsets.

All of the isolated RNA was reverse transcribed, so expressed TCRB transcripts were sequenced. Libraries were prepared by immunoSEQ multiplex PCR; TCRdb keeps only in-frame clonotypes and omits some of them. The repertoire holds some 700,000 clones, around an eighth seen once, with less than 0.025% in the top ten. Sequencing was performed on naive CD4+ T cells from blood. Receptors were obtained from a man younger than 35 with type 1 diabetes.

This clone was seen a handful of times. The DNA for the CDR3 is TGCGCCAGCAGCTTGGGTTCGCGACCAAGCGAGACCCAGTACTTC. Translated, it gives CASSLGSRPSETQYF. The chain is built from TRBV5-1 and TRBJ2-5; no definite D call. Germline lookup yields CDR1 SGHRS and CDR2 YFSETQ. V was clipped by 0 bases and J by 5 bases, with 14 bases between them. The CDR3 is 15 amino acids.

This clone occurred a few times. This chain links TRBV11-2 with TRBJ2-3; tentatively, D is TRBD2 (6 bases). This CDR3 has 13 residues. Germline V gene sequence: CDR1 SGHAT, CDR2 FQNNGV. CDR3 nucleotides: TGTGCTACTGCGGGGCAGTACACAGATACGCAGTATTTT. This translates into CATAGQYTDTQYF.

This clone showed up just a few times. The chain carries TRBV9 and TRBJ1-5; D call uncertain. The CDR3 contains 15 residues. Trimming stripped 0 bases from V and 1 base from J, with 8 bases between. Germline CDR1 reads SGDLS; CDR2 reads YYNGEE. The CDR3 loop reads CASSVDAGSNQPQHF. The CDR3 region has the DNA TGTGCCAGCAGCGTAGACGCGGGGAGCAATCAGCCCCAGCATTTT.

Only one count was recorded for this clone. The rearrangement joins TRBV11-2 to TRBJ2-7; 10 positions agree with TRBD1. The length of the CDR3 is 15 residues. V trimming: 4 bases; J trimming: 2 bases; junction bases outside the gene matches: 5. CDR1 is SGHAT and CDR2 is FQNNGV in the germline V gene. Here the CDR3 reads CASSSPGQGTYEQYF. CDR3 bases: TGTGCCAGCAGCTCTCCGGGACAGGGGACCTACGAGCAGTACTTC.